The 15 T cell receptor beta chains listed next were all sequenced from one sample in a study of T cell responses to AZD1222 COVID-19 vaccine. TCRdb's copy holds only in-frame clones and misses some; the assay was immunoSEQ multiplex PCR. Of around 160,000 clones in the sample, 70% to 90% were seen once. The sample here was peripheral blood, taken on day 0 of AZD1222 vaccination. All receptors derive from an adult in good health.

The genes are TRBV21-1 and TRBJ2-3; the tabulated D call, TRBD2, remains unverified against the DNA. TRBV21-1 has pseudogene status. This CDR3 has 17 residues. The DNA of the CDR3 is TGTGCCAGCAGGAATGCCTTGTATAGCGGGGGCAAAGATACGCAGTATTTT. It is translated as CASRNALYSGGKDTQYF.

This chain links TRBV6-6 with TRBJ2-1; possibly TRBD1 for D (6 bases). Germline CDR1 MNHNY, CDR2 SVGAGI (reference sequence). This CDR3 is 17 amino acids long. Trimming stripped 6 bases from V and 5 bases from J, with 23 bases between. The CDR3 coding sequence is TGTGCCAGCAGCCGAAGGGACAAAGGAATACTGAACAATGAGCAGTTCTTC. Amino acid sequence: CASSRRDKGILNNEQFF.

This chain connects TRBV29-1 to TRBJ1-1; no reliable D call. V lost 0 bases and J 6 bases, leaving 11 bases between the germline ends. Germline V gene lookup returns CDR1 SQVTM and CDR2 ANQGSEA. The CDR3 extends over 13 amino acids. The CDR3 protein is CSVEDPNGAEAFF. CDR3 nucleotide sequence: TGCAGCGTTGAAGATCCGAACGGGGCTGAAGCTTTCTTT. The complete variable domain, with remaining parts taken from reference TRBV29-1 and TRBJ1-1, reads SAVISQKPSRDICQRGTSLTIQCQVDSQVTMMFWYRQQPGQSLTLIATANQGSEATYESGFVIDKFPISRPNLTFSTLTVSNMSPEDSSIYLCSVEDPNGAEAFFGQGTRLTVV.

The chain uses TRBV15 and TRBJ1-4, with D unresolved. Germline values: CDR1 LNHNV, CDR2 YYDKDF (reference sequence). This CDR3 has 14 amino acids. Trimming stripped 5 bases from V and 5 bases from J, with 12 bases between. CDR3 sequence reads: CATSGPTENEKLFF. The CDR3 DNA is TGTGCCACCAGCGGACCTACCGAAAATGAAAAACTGTTTTTT.

The chain is built from TRBV19 and TRBJ1-2, with 12 bases identical to TRBD1. Germline trimming cut 3 bases from V and 5 bases from J; bases unmatched to any gene: 4. Germline CDR1 reads LNHDA; CDR2 reads SQIVND (reference sequence). There are 15 residues in the CDR3. As DNA, the CDR3 is TGTGCCAGTAGTATGGGACAGGGGGCAGAATATGGCTACACCTTC. Its protein is CASSMGQGAEYGYTF.

V is TRBV18 and J is TRBJ2-6; D is ambiguous. The germline V and J ends were trimmed by 0 bases and 8 bases, with 8 bases remaining between them. In germline, CDR1 is KGHSH, CDR2 LQKENI. There are 14 residues in the CDR3. CDR3 sequence (DNA): TGTGCCAGCTCACCACCTCCAGCGCCCAACGTCCTGACTTTC. Residues: CASSPPPAPNVLTF.

V usage is TRBV6-4 and J usage is TRBJ2-2, with 7 nucleotides matching TRBD1. With 3 bases clipped from V and 5 bases from J, the junction kept 0 bases outside the gene matches. The CDR3 loop spans 13 amino acids. Germline-derived CDR1 and CDR2 are MRHNA and SNTAGT. The CDR3: CASSETGTGELFF. CDR3 sequence (DNA): TGTGCCAGCAGTGAGACAGGGACCGGGGAGCTGTTTTTT.

The V call is TRBV18, the J call TRBJ1-1; TRBD1 might be the D (5 bases). V lost 2 bases to trimming and J lost 5 bases, with 18 bases between them. Germline CDR1 reads KGHSH; CDR2 reads LQKENI. The CDR3 has 16 residues. CDR3 amino acids: CASSPLSGDRGTEAFF. CDR3 nucleotide sequence: TGTGCCAGCTCACCATTAAGCGGGGATCGGGGGACTGAAGCTTTCTTT.

The rearrangement joins TRBV19 to TRBJ2-7, with 10 bases fitting TRBD1. V lost 6 bases, J lost 7 bases, and 12 bases stayed unmatched. Germline CDR1 and CDR2: LNHDA and SQIVND (reference sequence). The length of the CDR3 is 15 residues. The CDR3 nucleotides read TGTGCCAGTAGCAGTCCGACAGGGGGCATCTGGGAGCAGTACTTC. It encodes CASSSPTGGIWEQYF.

This chain connects TRBV3-1 (or the pseudogene TRBV3-2) to TRBJ1-4; D remains ambiguous. V lost 1 base and J 10 bases, leaving 10 bases between the germline ends. The CDR3 spans 13 residues. Germline V lookup: CDR1 LGHDT, CDR2 YNNKEL (reference sequence). The CDR3: CASSQARKGKLFF. For the CDR3, the DNA is TGTGCCAGCAGCCAAGCCAGAAAAGGAAAACTGTTTTTT.

The CDR3 DNA is TGTGCCAGCACCCTCGATCGTGGAGCGAACACTGAAGCTTTCTTT. It is translated as CASTLDRGANTEAFF. The chain links TRBV2 to TRBJ1-1, with D hard to call. Trimming left V 7 bases short and J 1 base short, with 16 bases between. The germline CDR1 and CDR2 sequences are SNHLY and FYNNEI. The CDR3 contains 15 residues.

The CDR3 coding sequence is TGTGCCAGCAGCTCGAGGGGACAGGGTCAAATCACTGAAGCTTTCTTT. Amino acid sequence: CASSSRGQGQITEAFF. J is TRBJ1-1 and V is TRBV5-4; 9 nucleotides agree with TRBD1. Germline CDR1 reads SGHNT; CDR2 reads YYREEE (reference sequence). Germline trimming cut 3 bases from V and 4 bases from J; bases unmatched to any gene: 10. The length of the CDR3 is 16 residues.

The V gene is TRBV6-5, the J gene TRBJ1-3; 7 positions agree with TRBD1. The CDR3 extends over 14 amino acids. Germline assignment: CDR1 MNHEY and CDR2 SVGAGI. Trimming took 2 bases from V and 8 from J; bases not matched to a gene: 6. The CDR3 nucleotides are TGTGCCAGCAGTTACGATACAGGGGTAGACACCATATATTTT. Residues: CASSYDTGVDTIYF.

This clone appeared a single time. The chain links TRBV18 to TRBJ2-7, with 7 bases identical to TRBD2. With 6 bases clipped from V and 2 bases from J, the junction kept 10 bases outside the gene matches. The V gene's germline CDR1 is KGHSH and CDR2 LQKENI. The CDR3 spans 15 residues. The CDR3 DNA sequence: TGTGCCAGCTCCCGAGGACTAGAGACCGCCTACGAGCAGTACTTC. This gives the protein CASSRGLETAYEQYF.

The chain combines TRBV18 with TRBJ2-5, with D hard to call. The CDR3 loop spans 11 amino acids. V lost 6 bases and J lost 2, with 4 bases in between. Germline CDR1 is KGHSH and CDR2 is LQKENI. The CDR3 coding sequence is TGTGCCAGCTCGGATCAAGAGACCCAGTACTTC. This gives the protein CASSDQETQYF.